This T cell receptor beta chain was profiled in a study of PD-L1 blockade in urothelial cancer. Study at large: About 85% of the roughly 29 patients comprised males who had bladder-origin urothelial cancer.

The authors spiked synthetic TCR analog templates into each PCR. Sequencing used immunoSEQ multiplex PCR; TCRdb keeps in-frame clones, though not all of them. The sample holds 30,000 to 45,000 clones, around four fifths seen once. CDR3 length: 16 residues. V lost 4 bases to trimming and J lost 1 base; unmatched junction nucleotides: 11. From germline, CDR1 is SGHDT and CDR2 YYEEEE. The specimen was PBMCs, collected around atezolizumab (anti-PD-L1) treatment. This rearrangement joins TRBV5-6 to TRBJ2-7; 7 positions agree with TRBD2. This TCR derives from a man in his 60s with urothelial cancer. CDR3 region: CASSPLGRTVSYEQYF. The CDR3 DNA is TGTGCCAGCAGCCCCCTCGGGAGGACGGTATCCTACGAGCAGTACTTC.